One TCR beta chain is described in this entry. There is no known antigen for this receptor. It has no much larger one-base neighbor in the sample; base qualities were not kept. These data belong to a study of technical replicates of blood from several donors (dated by TCRdb to 2015 to 2018). Library preparation employed the immunoSEQ multiplex PCR assay. TCRdb holds this immuneACCESS table with in-frame rearrangements only. Some clones are missing; in checked studies, unresolved V genes explain under half, and the rest has no known cause. The sample table holds tens of thousands of clones, of which more than 85% were seen once. Clones ranked in the top ten supply 4.7% of the sample. This sequence originates from a human donor in good health. Some clones in this sample may be carry-over from other donors' samples. Sequenced input: PBMCs.

The DNA sequence reads TGTGCCAGCCCGGGGGGGAATGAGCAGTTCTTC. It is translated as CASPGGNEQFF. The chain links TRBV2 with TRBJ2-1, with TRBD2 identical over 8 junction bases. The CDR3 runs 11 residues from the cysteine to the phenylalanine. The sequence is cut down to CDR3 DNA, 33 bases in frame from base 1. From the germline V gene, CDR1 is SNHLY and CDR2 is FYNNEI. V loses 8 bases at its end and J loses 7 bases; junction bases beyond the gene matches: 1.